The clone carrying this T cell receptor beta chain showed up just a few times. Indicated treatment: oral pan-JAK inhibitor, 5-10 mg twice daily. This entry is derived from a study of CD8+ T cells in alopecia areata. Study-level information: Disease severity was quantified as SALT score of affected scalp area.

Extraction and reverse transcription of RNA yielded cDNA as the sequencing template. The data were produced by immunoSEQ multiplex PCR, yet TCRdb's version contains in-frame clones alone and is incomplete. The sample yields about 300,000 clones, more than 45% seen once. Trimming took off 6 bases at V and 9 bases at J, with 15 bases between the two ends. The V gene's germline CDR1 is SGHAT and CDR2 FQDESV (reference sequence). CDR3 length: 13 amino acids. The chain recombines TRBV11-1 with TRBJ2-4, with TRBD1 as a possible D gene (6 bases). The sequence was obtained from a human donor with alopecia areata. This specimen consisted of CD4+ T cells sorted from blood, obtained at week 24, from a patient treated with tofacitinib. CDR3 sequence (DNA): TGTGCCAGCAGAGGACACAGGGAAGGCATTCAGTACTTC. As protein: CASRGHREGIQYF.